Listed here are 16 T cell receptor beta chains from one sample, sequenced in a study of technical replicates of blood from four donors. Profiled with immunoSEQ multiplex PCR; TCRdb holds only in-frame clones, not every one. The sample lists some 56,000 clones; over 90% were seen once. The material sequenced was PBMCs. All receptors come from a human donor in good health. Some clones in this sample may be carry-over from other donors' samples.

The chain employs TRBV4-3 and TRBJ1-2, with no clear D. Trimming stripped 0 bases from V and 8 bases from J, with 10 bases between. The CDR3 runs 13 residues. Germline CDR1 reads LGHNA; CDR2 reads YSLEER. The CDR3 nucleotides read TGCGCCAGCAGCCAAGATGCCCGGGAAGGCTACACCTTC. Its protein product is CASSQDAREGYTF.

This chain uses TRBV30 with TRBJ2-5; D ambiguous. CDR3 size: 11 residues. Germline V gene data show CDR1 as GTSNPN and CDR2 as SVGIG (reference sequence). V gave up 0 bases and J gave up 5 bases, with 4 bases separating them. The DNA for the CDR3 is TGTGCCTGGAGTGTTCCGGAGACCCAGTACTTC. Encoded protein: CAWSVPETQYF.

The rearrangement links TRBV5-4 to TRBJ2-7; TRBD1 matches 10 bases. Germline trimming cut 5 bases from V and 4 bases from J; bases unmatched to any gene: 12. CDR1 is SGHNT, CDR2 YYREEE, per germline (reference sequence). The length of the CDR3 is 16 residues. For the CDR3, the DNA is TGTGCCAGCAGAGGACCGGGACAGGGGACGGTTTACGAGCAGTACTTC. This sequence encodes CASRGPGQGTVYEQYF.

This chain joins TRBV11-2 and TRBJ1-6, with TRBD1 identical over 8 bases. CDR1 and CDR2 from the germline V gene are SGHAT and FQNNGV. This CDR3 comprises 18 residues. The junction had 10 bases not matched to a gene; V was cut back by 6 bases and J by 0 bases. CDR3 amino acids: CASRLSTGGSSYNSPLHF. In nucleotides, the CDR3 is TGTGCCAGCAGACTATCAACAGGGGGGAGCTCCTATAATTCACCCCTCCACTTT. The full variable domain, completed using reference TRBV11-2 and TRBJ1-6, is EAGVAQSPRYKIIEKRQSVAFWCNPISGHATLYWYQQILGQGPKLLIQFQNNGVVDDSQLPKDRFSAERLKGVDSTLKIQPAKLEDSAVYLCASRLSTGGSSYNSPLHFGNGTRLTVT.

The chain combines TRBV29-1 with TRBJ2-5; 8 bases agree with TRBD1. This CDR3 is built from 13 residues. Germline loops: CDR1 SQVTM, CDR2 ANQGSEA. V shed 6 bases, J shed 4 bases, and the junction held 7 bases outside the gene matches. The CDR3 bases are TGCAGCGTCTTAACAGGGGGAATAGAGACCCAGTACTTC. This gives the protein CSVLTGGIETQYF.

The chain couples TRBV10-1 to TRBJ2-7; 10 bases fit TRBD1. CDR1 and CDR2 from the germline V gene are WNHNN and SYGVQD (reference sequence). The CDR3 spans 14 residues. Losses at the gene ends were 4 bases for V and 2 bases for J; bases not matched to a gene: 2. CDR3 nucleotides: TGCGCCAGCAGTGGGGGACAGGGGACCTACGAGCAGTACTTC. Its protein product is CASSGGQGTYEQYF.

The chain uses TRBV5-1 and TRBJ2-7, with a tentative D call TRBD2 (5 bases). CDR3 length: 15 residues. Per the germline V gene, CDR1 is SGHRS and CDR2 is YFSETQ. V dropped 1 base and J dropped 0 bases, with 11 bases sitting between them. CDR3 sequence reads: CASSLLSESSYEQYF. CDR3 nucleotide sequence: TGCGCCAGCAGCTTGCTTAGCGAAAGCTCCTACGAGCAGTACTTC.

In nucleotides, the CDR3 is TGTGCCAGCAGCCCGCGACAGGGCTTTGGTGACAATCAGCCCCAGCATTTT. Residues: CASSPRQGFGDNQPQHF. The V gene is TRBV4-2, the J gene TRBJ1-5; 7 nucleotides agree with TRBD1. Germline CDR1 reads LGHNA; CDR2 reads YNFKEQ. Trimming cost V 4 bases and J 3 bases; bases outside gene matches: 12. This CDR3 is 17 amino acids long.

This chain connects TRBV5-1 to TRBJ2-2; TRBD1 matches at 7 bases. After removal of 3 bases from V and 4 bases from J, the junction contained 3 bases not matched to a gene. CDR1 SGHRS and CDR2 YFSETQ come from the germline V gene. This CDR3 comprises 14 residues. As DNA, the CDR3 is TGCGCCAGCAGCTACGGGGACAGCACCGGGGAGCTGTTTTTT. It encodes CASSYGDSTGELFF.

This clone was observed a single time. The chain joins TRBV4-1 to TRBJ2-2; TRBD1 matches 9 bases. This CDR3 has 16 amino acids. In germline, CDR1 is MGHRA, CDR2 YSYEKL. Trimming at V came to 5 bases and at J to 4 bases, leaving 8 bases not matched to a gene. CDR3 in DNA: TGCGCCAGCAGCTCAAGGGGGGACAGGGTCACCGGGGAGCTGTTTTTT. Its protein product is CASSSRGDRVTGELFF.

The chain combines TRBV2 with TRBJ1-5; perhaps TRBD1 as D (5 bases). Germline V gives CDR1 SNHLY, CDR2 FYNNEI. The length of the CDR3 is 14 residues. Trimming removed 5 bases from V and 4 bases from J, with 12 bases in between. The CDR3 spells CASSWVSGNQPQHF. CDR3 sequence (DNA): TGTGCCAGCAGTTGGGTATCAGGGAATCAGCCCCAGCATTTT.

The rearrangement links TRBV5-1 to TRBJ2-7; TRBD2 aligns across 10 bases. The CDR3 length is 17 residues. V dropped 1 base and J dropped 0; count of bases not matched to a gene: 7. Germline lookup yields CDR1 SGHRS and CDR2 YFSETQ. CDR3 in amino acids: CASSLRTSGAYSYEQYF. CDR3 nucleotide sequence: TGCGCCAGCAGCTTGAGAACTAGCGGGGCCTACTCCTACGAGCAGTACTTC.

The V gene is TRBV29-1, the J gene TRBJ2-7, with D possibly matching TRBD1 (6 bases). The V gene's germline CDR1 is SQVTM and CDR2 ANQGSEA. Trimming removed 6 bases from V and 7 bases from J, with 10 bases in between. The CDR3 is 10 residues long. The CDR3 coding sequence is TGCAGCGTCGGACAGACTGAGCAGTACTTC. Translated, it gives CSVGQTEQYF.

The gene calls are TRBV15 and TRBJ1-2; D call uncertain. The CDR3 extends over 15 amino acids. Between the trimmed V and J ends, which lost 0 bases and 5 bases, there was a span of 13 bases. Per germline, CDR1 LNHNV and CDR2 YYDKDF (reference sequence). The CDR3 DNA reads TGTGCCACCAGCAGAGAGTTTGGCAGGCCTTATGGCTACACCTTC. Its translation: CATSREFGRPYGYTF.

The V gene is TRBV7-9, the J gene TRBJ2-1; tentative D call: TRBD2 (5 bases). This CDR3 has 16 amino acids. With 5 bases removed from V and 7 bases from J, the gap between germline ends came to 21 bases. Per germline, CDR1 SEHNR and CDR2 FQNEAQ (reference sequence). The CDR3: CASSPRGRTTGNEQFF. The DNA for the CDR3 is TGTGCCAGCAGCCCCAGAGGTCGGACCACGGGGAATGAGCAGTTCTTC.

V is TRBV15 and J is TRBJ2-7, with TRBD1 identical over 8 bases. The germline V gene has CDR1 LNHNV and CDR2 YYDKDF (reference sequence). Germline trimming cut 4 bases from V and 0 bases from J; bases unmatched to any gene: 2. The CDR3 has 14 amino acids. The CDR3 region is CATSNDRGSYEQYF. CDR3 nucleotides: TGTGCCACCAGCAATGACAGGGGCTCCTACGAGCAGTACTTC.